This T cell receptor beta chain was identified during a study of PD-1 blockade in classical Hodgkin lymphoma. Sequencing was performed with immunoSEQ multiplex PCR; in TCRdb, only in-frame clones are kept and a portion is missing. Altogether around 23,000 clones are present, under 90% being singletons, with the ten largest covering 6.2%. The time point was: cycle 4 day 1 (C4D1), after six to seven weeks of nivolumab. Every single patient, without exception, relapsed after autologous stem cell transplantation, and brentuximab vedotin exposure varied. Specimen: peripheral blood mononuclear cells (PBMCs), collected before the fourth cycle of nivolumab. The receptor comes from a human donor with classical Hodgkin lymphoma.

The chain's CDR3 is CASSIAPWTGKNTEAFF. The CDR3 nucleotides are TGTGCCAGTAGTATAGCCCCCTGGACGGGAAAGAACACTGAAGCTTTCTTT. V and J are TRBV19 and TRBJ1-1; D gene uncertain. Germline assignment: CDR1 LNHDA and CDR2 SQIVND (reference sequence). Trimming pared 1 base from V and 1 base from J, leaving 16 bases between. The CDR3 loop spans 17 amino acids.